The 6 T cell receptor beta chains in this list originate from one sample, sequenced in a study of CXCR3-negative and CXCR3-positive naive CD8 T cells. Regarding the study as a whole: Higher TRB CDR3 hydrophobicity marked CXCR3-positive naive cells relative to CXCR3-negative naive cells.

No antigens are known for them. Preparation of TRB cDNA libraries relied on 5' RACE carrying UMI labels. Reanalyzing the 5' RACE reads, TCRdb keeps one entry per CDR3 protein, without DNA. The sample holds about 150,000 distinct CDR3 sequences. The specimen sequenced was naive CXCR3+ CD8+ T cells from blood. The sample's subset: CD45RO-CCR7+CD27+CD95- naive CD8+ T cells expressing CXCR3 (TNR3+). All receptors come from a human donor in good health. Some clones in this sample may be carry-over from other donors' samples.

The chain joins TRBV29-1 to TRBJ2-7; no DNA is available, so the TRBD2 call from TCRdb remains unchecked. The CDR3 extends over 13 amino acids. Germline assignment: CDR1 SQVTM and CDR2 ANQGSEA. CDR3 loop: CSVDSAGSYEQYF.

This chain links TRBV12-3 or TRBV12-4 with TRBJ2-7. This CDR3 contains 13 residues. The CDR3 sequence is CASSLAGIYEQYF.

This chain uses TRBV25-1 with TRBJ2-3; as DNA is missing, the TRBD2 call by TCRdb cannot be tested. The germline CDR1 and CDR2 sequences are MGHDK and SYGVNS. This CDR3 comprises 18 residues. CDR3 residues: CASLDTSGVSPSTDTQYF.

The gene calls are TRBV28 and TRBJ2-7; with no DNA, the TCRdb D assignment of TRBD2 cannot be verified. The germline V gene has CDR1 MDHEN and CDR2 SYDVKM. The CDR3 sequence is 16 residues long. CDR3 in amino acids: CASSLLAGESLGEQYF.

The gene calls are TRBV12-3 or TRBV12-4 and TRBJ2-5; TCRdb indicates TRBD1, and absent DNA this call remains unverified. The CDR3 runs 14 residues. CDR3 region: CASSLGGARETQYF.

This chain uses TRBV5-1 with TRBJ2-3; with no DNA, the TCRdb D assignment of TRBD1 cannot be verified. The CDR3 spans 16 residues. In germline, CDR1 is SGHRS, CDR2 YFSETQ. The CDR3 protein is CASRRTGGAATDTQYF.